One sample yielded the 6 T cell receptor beta chains listed below, sequenced in a study of T cell responses to AZD1222 COVID-19 vaccine. Data came from immunoSEQ multiplex PCR; TCRdb stores just in-frame clones and leaves some out. The data show approximately 180,000 clones, with about 93% seen just once and around 1% held by the top ten. The material was peripheral blood, obtained 28 days after the second dose of the MenACWY control vaccine. The receptors were gathered from an adult who received the MenACWY meningococcal vaccine as a control.

The V gene is TRBV5-6, the J gene TRBJ1-2; D unresolved. Trimming took 4 bases from V and 6 from J, leaving 16 bases between them. The CDR3 consists of 14 residues. Germline V gives CDR1 SGHDT, CDR2 YYEEEE. The chain's CDR3 is CASSHPSAGNGYTF. DNA of the CDR3: TGTGCCAGCAGCCACCCATCTGCGGGGAATGGCTACACCTTC. The whole variable domain, remainder taken from reference TRBV5-6 and TRBJ1-2, is DAGVTQSPTHLIKTRGQQVTLRCSPKSGHDTVSWYQQALGQGPQFIFQYYEEEERQRGNFPDRFSGHQFPNYSSELNVNALLLGDSALYLCASSHPSAGNGYTFGSGTRLTVV.

The CDR3 is CASSYDGQGYGYTF. The CDR3 coding sequence is TGTGCCAGCAGCTACGATGGACAGGGCTATGGCTACACCTTC. The chain recombines TRBV5-4 with TRBJ1-2; 8 positions match TRBD1. There are 14 residues in the CDR3. The germline gives CDR1 SGHNT, CDR2 YYREEE (reference sequence). V lost 3 bases, J lost 4 bases, and 5 bases stayed unmatched.

The chain combines TRBV27 with TRBJ1-2; 7 positions agree with TRBD1. The CDR3 is made up of 13 amino acids. Losses at the gene ends were 7 bases for V and 3 bases for J; bases not matched to a gene: 5. Germline V gene data show CDR1 as MNHEY and CDR2 as SMNVEV (reference sequence). The DNA for the CDR3 is TGTGCCAGCAAGTTTACAGGGGACTATGGCTACACCTTC. Translated, it gives CASKFTGDYGYTF.

This chain connects TRBV6-4 to TRBJ1-2; unclear D gene. V was trimmed by 7 bases and J by 0 bases, leaving 12 bases between them. This CDR3 contains 14 residues. Germline V gives CDR1 MRHNA, CDR2 SNTAGT. DNA of the CDR3: TGTGCCAGCAAAAAGGACCGGACTAACTATGGCTACACCTTC. Residues: CASKKDRTNYGYTF.

CDR3 in amino acids: CAWSGPGTGAGQPQHF. The CDR3 nucleotides are TGTGCCTGGAGTGGTCCCGGGACAGGGGCCGGTCAGCCCCAGCATTTT. The chain is built from TRBV30 and TRBJ1-5, with 10 bases that match TRBD1. The CDR3 sequence is 16 residues long. V shed 1 base, J shed 6 bases, and the junction held 9 bases outside the gene matches. Germline V CDR1 and CDR2: GTSNPN, SVGIG (reference sequence).

V usage is TRBV5-8 and J usage is TRBJ2-1; D is unclear. The germline V gene encodes CDR1 SGHTS and CDR2 YDEGEE. Deletions cut 9 bases from V and 7 bases from J, with 8 bases between. The CDR3 is made up of 10 amino acids. The CDR3 region has the DNA TGTGCCATTTCGAGGAATGAGCAGTTCTTC. Translating gives CAISRNEQFF.